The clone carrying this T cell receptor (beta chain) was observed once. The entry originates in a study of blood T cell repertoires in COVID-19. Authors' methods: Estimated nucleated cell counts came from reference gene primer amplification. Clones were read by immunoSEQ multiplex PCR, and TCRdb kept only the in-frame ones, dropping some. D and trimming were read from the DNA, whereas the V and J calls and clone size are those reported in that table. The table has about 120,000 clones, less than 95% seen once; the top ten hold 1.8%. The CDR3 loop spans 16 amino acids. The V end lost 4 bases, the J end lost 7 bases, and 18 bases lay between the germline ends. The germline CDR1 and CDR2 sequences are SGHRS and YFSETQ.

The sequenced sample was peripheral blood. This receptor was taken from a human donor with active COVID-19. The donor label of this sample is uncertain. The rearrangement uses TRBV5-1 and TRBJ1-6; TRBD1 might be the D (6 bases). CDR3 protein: CASSPNPGVRNSPLHF. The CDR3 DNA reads TGCGCCAGCAGCCCTAACCCAGGGGTTAGGAATTCACCCCTCCACTTT.